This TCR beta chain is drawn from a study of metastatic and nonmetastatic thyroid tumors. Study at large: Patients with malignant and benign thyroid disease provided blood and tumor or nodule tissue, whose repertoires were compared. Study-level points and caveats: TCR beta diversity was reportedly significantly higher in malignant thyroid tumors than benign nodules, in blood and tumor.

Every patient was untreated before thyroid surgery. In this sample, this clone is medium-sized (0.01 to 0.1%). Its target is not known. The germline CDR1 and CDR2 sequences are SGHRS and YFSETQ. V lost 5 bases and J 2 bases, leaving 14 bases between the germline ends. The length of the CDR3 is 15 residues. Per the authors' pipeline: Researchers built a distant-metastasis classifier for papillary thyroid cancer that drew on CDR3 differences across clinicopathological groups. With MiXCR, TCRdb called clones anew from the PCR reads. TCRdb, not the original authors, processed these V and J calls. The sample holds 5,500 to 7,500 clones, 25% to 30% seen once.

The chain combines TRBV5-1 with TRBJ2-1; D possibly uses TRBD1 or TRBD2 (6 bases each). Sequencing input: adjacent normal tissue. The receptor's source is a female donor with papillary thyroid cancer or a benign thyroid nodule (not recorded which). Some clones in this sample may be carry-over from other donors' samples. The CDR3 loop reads CASRQNREAYNEQFF. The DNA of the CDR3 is TGCGCCAGCAGACAGAACAGGGAGGCCTACAATGAGCAGTTCTTC. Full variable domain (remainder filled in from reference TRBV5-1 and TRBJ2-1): KAGVTQTPRYLIKTRGQQVTLSCSPISGHRSVSWYQQTPGQGLQFLFEYFSETQRNKGNFPGRFSGRQFSNSRSEMNVSTLELGDSALYLCASRQNREAYNEQFFGPGTRLTVL.